This T cell receptor beta chain emerged from a study of early T cells in non-severe SARS-CoV-2 infection. Individual cDNA molecules received unique molecular identifiers during library preparation. A single record per CDR3 protein comes from TCRdb applying MiXCR to the 5' RACE reads. The sample shows approximately 98,000 distinct CDR3 sequences, about 12% of them seen only once. V lost 0 bases and J 5 bases, leaving 8 bases between the germline ends. CDR1 and CDR2 from the germline V gene are SGHRS and YFSETQ. The CDR3 has 13 residues. This clonotype has ten or more counts. The chain couples TRBV5-1 to TRBJ1-1; D is unclear. Sequencing input: whole blood. The receptor was isolated from an adult who was a healthcare worker with PCR-confirmed SARS-CoV-2 infection or an uninfected control (not recorded which). CDR3 sequence (DNA): TGCGCCAGCAGCTTGGCCTATGGGACTGAAGCTTTCTTT. It specifies CASSLAYGTEAFF.